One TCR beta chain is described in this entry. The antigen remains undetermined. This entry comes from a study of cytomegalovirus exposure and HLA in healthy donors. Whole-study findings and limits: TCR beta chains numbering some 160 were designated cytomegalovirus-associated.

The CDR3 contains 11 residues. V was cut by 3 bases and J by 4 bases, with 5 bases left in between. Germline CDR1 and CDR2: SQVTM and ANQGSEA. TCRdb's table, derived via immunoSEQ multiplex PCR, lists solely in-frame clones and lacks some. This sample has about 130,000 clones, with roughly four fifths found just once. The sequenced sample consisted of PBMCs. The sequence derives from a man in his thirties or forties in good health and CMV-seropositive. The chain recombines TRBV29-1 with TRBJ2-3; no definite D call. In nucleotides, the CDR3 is TGCAGCGTTGAGCAGTCAGATACGCAGTATTTT. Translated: CSVEQSDTQYF.